This T cell receptor beta chain was sequenced in a study of CD8 T cells in Susac syndrome (dated by TCRdb to about 2019). Regarding the complete study: Repertoire sequencing was used to test whether CD8+ T cell activation and differentiation in Susac syndrome was antigen driven. The study compared CD8+ T cell repertoire clonality among over ten healthy donors, approximately 14 Susac syndrome patients and fewer than 19 multiple sclerosis patients.

What the research found in general, with its limitations: The number of individuals in the TCR sequencing and HLA analysis was recognized as being relatively small.

High-throughput TCR beta sequencing profiled peripheral blood CD8+ and CD4+ T cells from healthy donors, Susac syndrome patients and multiple sclerosis patients. The multiple sclerosis controls were treatment-naive patients who had stable or active relapsing-remitting disease and met the revised McDonald criteria. Bulk CD8+ and CD4+ T cells were purified by magnetic negative isolation, whereas CD8+ TEMRA cells were enriched by FACS. Blood was drawn into EDTA tubes, processed within 24 hours, and PBMCs were isolated by density gradient centrifugation. PBMCs intended for TCR sequencing were cryopreserved in liquid nitrogen and thawed later in a water bath at 37 degrees C. A purity of at least 90% was achieved for sorted or isolated CD4+, CD8+ and CD8+ TEMRA cells. RNA was extracted using the RNeasy kit, and roughly 0.45 to 1 ug of the RNA was reverse transcribed with random hexamers. TCR beta CDR3 regions were amplified with the immunoSEQ multiplex PCR assay covering 54 Vbeta and 13 Jbeta segments. PCR amplification bias was corrected using a synthetic template baseline for primer optimization and computational correction. Regarding the original processing steps: Reads were annotated to V, D and J genes according to IMGT and were analyzed with immunoSEQ Analyzer, with only productive sequences retained. Clonality was computed as one minus Shannon entropy normalized by log2 of the number of productive unique sequences. For each patient and control, public and private clones were evaluated within the 100 most prevalent clones. Susac-specific clones were defined as absent from healthy and MS cohorts, roughly 1,100 published viral clones and other ImmuneACCESS disease sequences. TCRdb applied fastp at Q25 and MiXCR to the public reads, then kept only in-frame beta chains. For every CDR3 protein sequence, its rows merge into one entry that carries the most common genes and DNA. The V and J calls were determined by TCRdb, not by the authors. The sample table contains 150,000 to 160,000 distinct CDR3 sequences; only one count was recorded for around 95% of them. The ten biggest clones cover roughly 0.2% of the sample.

Notes on this clonotype: Its binding antigen is unknown. Base qualities are not recorded, but no much larger clone differs from it by a single base.

The clonotype comes from a human donor with multiple sclerosis. The sample consisted of CD8+ T cells from PBMCs.

The DNA is as follows: TGTGCCAGCAGCTTAGGGCCAGGTGAGACAGCAGCCTACGAGCAGTACTTC. Its amino acids are CASSLGPGETAAYEQYF. This chain joins TRBV7-9 to TRBJ2-7, with TRBD1 perhaps the D gene, on 5 matching bases. The V and J ends are trimmed by 1 base and 2 bases, leaving 18 bases between them. The CDR3 holds 17 amino acids from the cysteine to the phenylalanine. Solely the CDR3 DNA is kept, with 51 bases framed from the first base. The germline V gene (reference sequence) gives CDR1 as SEHNR and CDR2 as FQNEAQ.